This T cell receptor beta chain comes out of a study of CD8+ T cells in alopecia areata. The treatment is: oral pan-JAK inhibitor, 5-10 mg twice daily. As part of sample collection, lesional scalp punch biopsies and peripheral blood were taken from alopecia areata patients. This CDR3 is 12 amino acids long. V was clipped by 0 bases and J by 8 bases, with 4 bases between them. Per germline, CDR1 SEHNR and CDR2 FQNEAQ (reference sequence). RNA extraction was followed by reverse transcription into cDNA, which acted as the sequencing template. Produced via immunoSEQ multiplex PCR; TCRdb's table is partial and in-frame only. The sample lists roughly 120,000 clones; approximately 53% were seen once. Study-level points and caveats: For lesional scalp, especially alopecia totalis/universalis, clonality was higher than in normal scalp. With tofacitinib ongoing, many expanded lesional clones persisted in both scalp and blood. Scalp clonality and expanded CD8+ clones among the top 100 showed significant decreases with tofacitinib.

Of note for this clone: Its antigen is unknown.

The specimen comprised CD4+ T cells sorted from blood, sampled at week 4, from a patient treated with tofacitinib. This clonotype was sampled from a human donor with alopecia areata. V is TRBV7-9 and J is TRBJ1-4; no reliable D call. In DNA, the CDR3 is TGTGCCAGCAGCTTAGCGGAGGAAAAACTGTTTTTT. It yields the protein CASSLAEEKLFF. Variable domain in full (rest from reference TRBV7-9 and TRBJ1-4): DTGVSQNPRHKITKRGQNVTFRCDPISEHNRLYWYRQTLGQGPEFLTYFQNEAQLEKSRLLSDRFSAERPKGSFSTLEIQRTEQGDSAMYLCASSLAEEKLFFGSGTQLSVL.